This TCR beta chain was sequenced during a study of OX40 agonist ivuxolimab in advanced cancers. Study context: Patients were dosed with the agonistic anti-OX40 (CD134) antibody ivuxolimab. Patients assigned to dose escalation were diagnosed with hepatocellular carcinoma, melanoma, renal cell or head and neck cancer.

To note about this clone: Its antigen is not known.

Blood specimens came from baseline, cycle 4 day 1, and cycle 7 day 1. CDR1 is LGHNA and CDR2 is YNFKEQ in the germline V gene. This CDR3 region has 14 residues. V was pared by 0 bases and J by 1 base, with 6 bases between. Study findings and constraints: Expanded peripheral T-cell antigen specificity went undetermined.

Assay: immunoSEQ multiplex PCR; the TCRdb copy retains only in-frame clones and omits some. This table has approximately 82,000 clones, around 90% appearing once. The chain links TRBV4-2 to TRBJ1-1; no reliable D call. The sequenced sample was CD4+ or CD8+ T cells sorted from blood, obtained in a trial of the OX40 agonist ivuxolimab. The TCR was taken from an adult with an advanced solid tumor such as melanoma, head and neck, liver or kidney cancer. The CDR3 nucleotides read TGTGCCAGCAGCCAAGAGCCCAGGAACACTGAAGCTTTCTTT. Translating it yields CASSQEPRNTEAFF.